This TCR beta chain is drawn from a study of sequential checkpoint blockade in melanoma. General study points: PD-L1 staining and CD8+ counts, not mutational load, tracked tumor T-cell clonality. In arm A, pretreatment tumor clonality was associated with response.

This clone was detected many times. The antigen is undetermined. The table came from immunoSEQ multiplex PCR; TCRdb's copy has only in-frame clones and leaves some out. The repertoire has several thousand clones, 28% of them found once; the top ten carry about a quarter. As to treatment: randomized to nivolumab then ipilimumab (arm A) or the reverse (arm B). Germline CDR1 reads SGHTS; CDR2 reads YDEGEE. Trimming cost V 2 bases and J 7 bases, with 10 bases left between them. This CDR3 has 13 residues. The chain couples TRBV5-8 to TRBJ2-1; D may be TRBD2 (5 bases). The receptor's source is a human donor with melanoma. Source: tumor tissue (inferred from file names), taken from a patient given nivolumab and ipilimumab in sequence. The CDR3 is CASSLDRRNEQFF. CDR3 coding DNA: TGTGCCAGCAGCTTAGATCGGAGGAATGAGCAGTTCTTC.